What follows are 12 T cell receptor beta chains derived from one specimen sequenced in a study of blood T cell repertoires in COVID-19. TCRdb's copy holds only in-frame clones and misses some; the assay was immunoSEQ multiplex PCR. The sample comprises over 55,000 clones, about 84% of which are singletons, and 35% to 50% rests with the top ten. Input material: peripheral blood. Receptor source: a human donor in a cohort sampled during active COVID-19.

The chain has TRBV3-1 (or the pseudogene TRBV3-2) and TRBJ2-1; 7 bases map to TRBD2. The length of the CDR3 is 15 residues. The ends lost 0 bases at V and 8 bases at J; junction bases unmatched: 7. Germline V gives CDR1 LGHDT, CDR2 YNNKEL (reference sequence). CDR3 nucleotide sequence: TGTGCCAGCAGCCAAGATGCGGGAGAGGTGGATGAGCAGTTCTTC. Its protein product is CASSQDAGEVDEQFF.

The V and J genes are TRBV6-2 or TRBV6-3 and TRBJ2-2; TRBD1 agrees at 10 bases. This CDR3 is 17 amino acids long. Germline loops: CDR1 MNHEY, CDR2 SVGEGT. J lost 3 bases, V lost 4 bases, and 8 bases had no gene match. The DNA for the CDR3 is TGTGCCAGCAGTTTCAACCGGGACAGGGGTTACACCGGGGAGCTGTTTTTT. As protein: CASSFNRDRGYTGELFF.

The chain recombines TRBV6-2 or TRBV6-3 with TRBJ2-3; the D gene is possibly TRBD1 (5 bases). The germline CDR1 and CDR2 sequences are MNHEY and SVGEGT. This CDR3 has 15 amino acids. V lost 2 bases to trimming and J lost 1 base, with 10 bases between them. This CDR3 is CASSYLGRGTDTQYF. The DNA for the CDR3 is TGTGCCAGCAGTTACCTTGGCAGGGGCACAGATACGCAGTATTTT.

The chain couples TRBV7-9 to TRBJ1-2; maybe TRBD1 (6 bases). Germline V gene data show CDR1 as SEHNR and CDR2 as FQNEAQ (reference sequence). The length of the CDR3 is 13 residues. V was trimmed by 3 bases and J by 4 bases, leaving 9 bases between them. The CDR3 bases are TGTGCCAGCAGCTTGGGGGCGATCTATGGCTACACCTTC. This encodes CASSLGAIYGYTF.

The chain combines TRBV27 with TRBJ2-7; 11 bases fit TRBD1. The CDR3 consists of 13 residues. Trimming cost V 5 bases and J 4 bases; bases outside gene matches: 1. CDR1 and CDR2 from the germline V gene are MNHEY and SMNVEV (reference sequence). The DNA for the CDR3 is TGTGCCAGCAGTCGGGACAGGGGGTACGAGCAGTACTTC. Translation gives CASSRDRGYEQYF.

The chain combines TRBV5-4 with TRBJ1-1, with D unclear. CDR1 and CDR2 from the germline V gene are SGHNT and YYREEE (reference sequence). Trimming left V 0 bases short and J 5 bases short, with 11 bases between. This CDR3 is 14 amino acids long. The CDR3 loop reads CASSLALPGTEAFF. Here the CDR3 DNA reads TGTGCCAGCAGCTTGGCCCTCCCGGGGACTGAAGCTTTCTTT.

Details on this clone: The junction differs from germline at one of its ends, possibly a read error. The chain has TRBV5-5 and TRBJ2-5, with D tentatively TRBD2 (5 bases). The CDR3 is 13 residues long. From germline, CDR1 is SGHKS and CDR2 YYEKEE (reference sequence). The CDR3 region is CASRLGGQEAQYF. For the CDR3, the DNA is TGTGCCAGCAGACTAGGTGGCCAAGAGGCCCAGTACTTC.

The J gene is TRBJ2-3, the V gene TRBV7-2, with D possibly matching TRBD1 (5 bases). This CDR3 contains 15 residues. Germline CDR1 reads SGHTA; CDR2 reads FQGNSA. Trimming cost V 0 bases and J 5 bases, with 12 bases left between them. Here the CDR3 DNA reads TGTGCCAGCAGCTTAGCGAGACTTCAGGGAGATACGCAGTATTTT. Translated, it gives CASSLARLQGDTQYF. Looking up the rest from reference TRBV7-2 and TRBJ2-3 gives the full variable domain: GAGVSQSPSNKVTEKGKDVELRCDPISGHTALYWYRQSLGQGLEFLIYFQGNSAPDKSGLPSDRFSAERTGGSVSTLTIQRTQQEDSAVYLCASSLARLQGDTQYFGPGTRLTVL.

This clone has more than one count but fewer than ten. CDR3 region: CASSIRGGDTQYF. CDR3 sequence (DNA): TGTGCCAGTAGTATCAGGGGCGGGGATACGCAGTATTTT. The chain employs TRBV19 and TRBJ2-3; maybe TRBD1 (6 bases). With 3 bases removed from V and 6 bases from J, the gap between germline ends came to 10 bases. CDR1 is LNHDA, CDR2 SQIVND, per germline (reference sequence). This CDR3 spans 13 amino acids.

V usage is TRBV4-1 and J usage is TRBJ1-2; D is unclear. Germline CDR1 reads MGHRA; CDR2 reads YSYEKL. V shed 0 bases and J shed 5 bases, with 10 bases lying between them. This CDR3 comprises 14 residues. CDR3 sequence: CASSQDPGGYGYTF. DNA for the CDR3: TGCGCCAGCAGCCAAGATCCCGGCGGGTATGGCTACACCTTC.

The chain carries TRBV30 and TRBJ1-6; the match to TRBD1 covers 8 bases. Trimming cost V 0 bases and J 11 bases; bases outside gene matches: 9. The CDR3 is 15 amino acids. Germline V gives CDR1 GTSNPN, CDR2 SVGIG (reference sequence). CDR3 coding DNA: TGTGCCTGGAGTGTACAGGCAGGGGGCCGGGCACCCCTCCACTTT. Translating gives CAWSVQAGGRAPLHF.

The chain is built from TRBV6-6 and TRBJ2-2; no clear D gene. The CDR3 totals 15 residues. V gave up 7 bases and J gave up 2 bases, with 14 bases separating them. The germline CDR1 and CDR2 sequences are MNHNY and SVGAGI (reference sequence). The CDR3 sequence is CASTSEQLNTGELFF. The DNA of the CDR3 is TGTGCCAGCACCTCGGAGCAGCTCAACACCGGGGAGCTGTTTTTT.